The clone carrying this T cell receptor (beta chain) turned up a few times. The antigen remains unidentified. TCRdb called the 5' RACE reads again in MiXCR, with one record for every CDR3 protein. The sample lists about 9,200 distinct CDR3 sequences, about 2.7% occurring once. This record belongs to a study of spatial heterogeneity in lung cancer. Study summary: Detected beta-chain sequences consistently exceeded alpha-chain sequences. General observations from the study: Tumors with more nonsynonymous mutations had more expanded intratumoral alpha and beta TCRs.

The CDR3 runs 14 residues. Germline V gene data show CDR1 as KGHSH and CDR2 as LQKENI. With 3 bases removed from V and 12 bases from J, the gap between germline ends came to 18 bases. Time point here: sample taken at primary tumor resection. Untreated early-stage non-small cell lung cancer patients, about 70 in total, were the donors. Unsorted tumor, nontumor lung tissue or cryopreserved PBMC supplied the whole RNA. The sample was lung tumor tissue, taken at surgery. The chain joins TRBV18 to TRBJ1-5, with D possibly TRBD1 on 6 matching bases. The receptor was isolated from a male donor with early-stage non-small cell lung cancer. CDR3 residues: CASSPEGGSSFQHF. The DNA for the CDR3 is TGTGCCAGCTCACCTGAGGGGGGGTCCTCCTTCCAGCATTTT.